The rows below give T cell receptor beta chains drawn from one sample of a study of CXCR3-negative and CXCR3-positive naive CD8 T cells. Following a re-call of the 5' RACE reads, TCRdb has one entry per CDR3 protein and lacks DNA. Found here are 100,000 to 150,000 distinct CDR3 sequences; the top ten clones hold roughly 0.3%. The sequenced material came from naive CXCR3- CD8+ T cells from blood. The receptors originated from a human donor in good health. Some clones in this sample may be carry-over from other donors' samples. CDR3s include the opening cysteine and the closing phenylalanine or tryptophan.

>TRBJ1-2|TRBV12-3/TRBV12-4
CASSHRDRVAASDYGYTF
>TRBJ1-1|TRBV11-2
CASSLGELTGETEAFF
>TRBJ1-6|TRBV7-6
CASSLGRMKLSPLHF
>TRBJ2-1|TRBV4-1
CASSQLAGGSYNEQFF
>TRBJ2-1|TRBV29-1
CSVEVAVSSYNEQFF
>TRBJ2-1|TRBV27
CASSLFGANEQFF
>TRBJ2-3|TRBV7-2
CASSLSSGTDTQYF
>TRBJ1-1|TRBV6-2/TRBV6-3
CASSFVRRDTEAFF
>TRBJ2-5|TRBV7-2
CASSLEPGGGGETQYF
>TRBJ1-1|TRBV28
CASSLRGVAEAFF
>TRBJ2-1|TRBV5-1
CASSLAPTGDNYNEQFF
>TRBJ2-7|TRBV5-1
CASSHWTAFSYEQYF
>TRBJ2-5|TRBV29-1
CSVDPGGSQETQYF
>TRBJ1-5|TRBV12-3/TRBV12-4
CASTSGGGQPQHF
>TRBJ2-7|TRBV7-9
CASSDQGARRYEQYF
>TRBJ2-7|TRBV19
CASSIGAYYEQYF
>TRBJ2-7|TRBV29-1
CSVETGGRNTYEQYF
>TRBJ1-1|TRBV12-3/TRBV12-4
CASSDDRGDWNTEAFF
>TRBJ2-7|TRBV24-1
CATSAGPSGFYEQYF
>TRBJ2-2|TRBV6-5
CASSYPAGLAGANTGELFF
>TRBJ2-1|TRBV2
CATLWDSSYNEQFF
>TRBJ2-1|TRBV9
CASSVGQGTNEQFF
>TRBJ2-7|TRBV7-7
CASSLEAGETYEQYF
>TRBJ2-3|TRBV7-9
CASSSKVPSTDTQYF
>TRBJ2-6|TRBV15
CATRTGDLSGANVLTF
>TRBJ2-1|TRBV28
CASSFTGSYNEQFF
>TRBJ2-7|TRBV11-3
CASSIGQTYEQYF
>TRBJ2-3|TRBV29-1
CSVTKQGAGDTQYF
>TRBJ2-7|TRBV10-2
CASSYSGRFYEQYF
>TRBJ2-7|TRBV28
CASSFGGSGYEQYF
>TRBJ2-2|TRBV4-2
CASSQDRFWGTGELFF
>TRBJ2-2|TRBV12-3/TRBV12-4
CDSSPGVAGPNTGELFF
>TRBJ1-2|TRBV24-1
CATSEADRGNGYTF
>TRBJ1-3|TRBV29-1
CSAKGDGNTIYF
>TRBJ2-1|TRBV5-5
CASSGNRGPDNEQFF
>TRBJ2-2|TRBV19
CATAAAGGPGGELFF
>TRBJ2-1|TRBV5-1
CASSTKPGLAGGPSHNEQFF
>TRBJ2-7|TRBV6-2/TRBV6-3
CASNEQGYEQYF
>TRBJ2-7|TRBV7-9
CASSFAGSSYEQYF
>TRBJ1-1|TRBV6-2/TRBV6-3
CASSPSGDNTEAFF
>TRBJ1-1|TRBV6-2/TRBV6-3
CATSGGWRDTEAFF
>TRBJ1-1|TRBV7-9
CASSIPGNTEAFF
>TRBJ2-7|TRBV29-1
CSVEDEGLGLEQYF
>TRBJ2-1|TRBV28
CASSYRSSYNEQFF
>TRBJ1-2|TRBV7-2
CASSLVGQMTFGMIGYTF